The rows below give T cell receptor beta chains drawn from one sample of a study of Graves' ophthalmopathy and Graves' hyperthyroidism. TCRdb independently ran MiXCR on the multiplex PCR reads; one entry per CDR3 protein. The profile shows about 1.2 million distinct CDR3 sequences, less than 45% of them singletons. Material: peripheral blood or thyroid tissue (not recorded which). The source of these receptors is an adult man with Graves' hyperthyroidism. CDR3s include the opening cysteine and the closing phenylalanine or tryptophan. The order of the fields is V gene, J gene, D gene, clone size, CDR3 protein, CDR3 DNA. D genes are given only for firm matches. Clone size is stated in some rows and not others, as once, few, many or a class when expanded.

TRBV6-5	TRBJ1-5	TRBD1	few	CASSPQDRGQQPQHF	TGTGCCAGCAGTCCCCAAGACAGGGGGCAACAGCCCCAGCATTTT
TRBV10-3	TRBJ1-5	TRBD1	once	CAISDPGTGAQPQHF	TGTGCCATCAGTGACCCGGGGACAGGGGCTCAGCCCCAGCATTTT
TRBV10-3	TRBJ1-6	TRBD1	many	CAITDRVNNSPLHF	TGTGCCATCACGGACAGGGTGAATAATTCACCCCTCCACTTT
TRBV9	TRBJ2-7	TRBD2	many	CASSVGVAGGVHEQYF	TGTGCCAGCAGCGTAGGGGTAGCGGGAGGCGTACACGAGCAGTACTTC
TRBV7-9	TRBJ2-5	.	few	CASSLDLAVQETQYF	TGTGCCAGCAGCTTAGATCTCGCAGTCCAAGAGACCCAGTACTTC
TRBV5-6	TRBJ2-2	.	few	CASSFGPTGELFF	TGTGCCAGCAGCTTCGGGCCAACCGGGGAGCTGTTTTTT
TRBV20-1	TRBJ1-2	TRBD1	.	CSARGTVTGYGYTF	TGCAGTGCTAGGGGGACAGTGACAGGTTATGGCTACACCTTC
TRBV7-2	TRBJ1-5	.	many	CASSVLNQPQHF	TGTGCCAGCAGCGTCCTAAATCAGCCCCAGCATTTT
TRBV30	TRBJ2-7	TRBD1	.	CAWKGQGYEQYF	TGTGCCTGGAAGGGACAGGGCTACGAGCAGTACTTC
TRBV19	TRBJ2-2	.	many	CAVSGFGELFF	TGTGCCGTCTCGGGATTCGGGGAGCTGTTTTTT
TRBV5-1	TRBJ2-7	TRBD1	once	CASSLMGRWGTGGFRAYEQYF	TGCGCCAGCAGCCTAATGGGGCGCTGGGGGACAGGGGGCTTCCGTGCCTACGAGCAGTACTTC
TRBV10-3	TRBJ2-7	TRBD1	.	CASSVAEQGHTTGEQYF	TGTGCCAGCAGTGTAGCCGAACAGGGACACACGACAGGGGAGCAGTACTTC
TRBV20-1	TRBJ2-7	.	few	CSARDLNWSSYEQYF	TGCAGTGCTAGAGATTTGAACTGGTCGTCCTACGAGCAGTACTTC
TRBV7-7	TRBJ2-7	.	.	CASSLRWGAYEQYF	TGTGCCAGCAGCCTTAGATGGGGTGCCTACGAGCAGTACTTC
TRBV5-5	TRBJ1-1	.	many	CASSLTPGQNTEAFF	TGTGCCAGCAGCTTGACACCGGGACAGAACACTGAAGCTTTCTTT
TRBV19	TRBJ2-5	.	.	CASWGPEQETQYF	TGTGCCAGTTGGGGGCCTGAACAAGAGACCCAGTACTTC
TRBV5-4	TRBJ1-2	.	many	CASSLVSLEGYTF	TGTGCCAGCAGCTTGGTCAGCCTTGAAGGCTACACCTTC
TRBV19	TRBJ2-3	.	many	CASTRGGALFDTQYF	TGTGCCAGTACCCGGGGAGGTGCATTGTTCGATACGCAGTATTTT
TRBV7-9	TRBJ2-5	TRBD2	.	CASRRTSGDYQETQYF	TGTGCCAGCAGACGAACTAGCGGGGACTATCAAGAGACCCAGTACTTC
TRBV5-1	TRBJ2-2	.	.	CASSYQLPGELFF	TGCGCCAGCAGCTACCAACTCCCCGGGGAGCTGTTTTTT
TRBV10-2	TRBJ1-5	.	.	CASSPGGQEKPQHF	TGTGCCAGCTCACCTGGGGGCCAGGAAAAGCCCCAGCATTTT
TRBV11-1	TRBJ1-2	.	many	CASSLLDSLGYTF	TGTGCCAGCAGCTTATTGGACAGCCTGGGCTACACCTTC